This TCR beta chain was recorded in a study of T cells in tuberculosis. Study-level background: This South African cohort compared adolescents with or without latent tuberculosis against adults with active tuberculosis. Study-level results: Active tuberculosis alpha repertoires lay closer to GMM-specific TCRs than controls'.

The CDR3 has 16 amino acids. Germline trimming cut 8 bases from V and 8 bases from J; bases unmatched to any gene: 13. Germline CDR1 and CDR2: MRHNA and SNTAGT. TCRdb keeps only in-frame clones here, not all; method: immunoSEQ multiplex PCR. The table includes tens of thousands of clones, 97% detected once. About this clone itself: Its antigen is still unknown.

This clonotype originated in a donor aged 5 to 30 with latent tuberculosis or without tuberculosis infection. The chain joins TRBV6-4 to TRBJ1-6; 9 bases are shared with TRBD1. The sequencing sample was made of PBMCs. Here the CDR3 reads CASGLPGQGWDSPLHF. The CDR3 DNA reads as TGTGCCAGCGGGTTACCGGGACAGGGATGGGATTCACCCCTCCACTTT.